This TCR beta chain was profiled in a study of blood T cell repertoires in COVID-19. Per the study methods: Estimates of nucleated cell counts were drawn from the amplification of reference gene primers. Generated by immunoSEQ multiplex PCR, the TCRdb table keeps only in-frame clones and is missing some. That table furnishes V, J and clone size, whereas the DNA furnished D and trimming. This sample has over 85,000 clones, with 80% to 90% found just once. The V gene end was trimmed by 3 bases and the J gene end by 4 bases; junction bases not matched to a gene: 8. The length of the CDR3 is 15 residues. CDR1 is MGHDK, CDR2 SYGVNS, per germline.

What was sequenced was peripheral blood. This receptor was obtained from a human donor in a cohort sampled during active COVID-19. The chain is built from TRBV25-1 and TRBJ2-5; 7 bases line up with TRBD1. The CDR3 DNA reads TGTGCCAGCAGTGACCGGGACAGCTTGTCAGAGACCCAGTACTTC. Its translation: CASSDRDSLSETQYF.